The rows below give T cell receptor beta chains drawn from one sample of a study of shared clonotypes between healthy human individuals. Generated by immunoSEQ multiplex PCR, the TCRdb table keeps only in-frame clones and is missing some. The sample holds roughly 1,100,000 clones, approximately 72% seen once. Specimen: memory CD4+ T cells sorted from blood. Receptors originate from a man aged 18 to 29 in good health. CDR3s include the opening cysteine and the closing phenylalanine or tryptophan. Each record gives: CDR3 protein, CDR3 DNA, clone size, V gene, J gene, D gene. A D gene is named only where the DNA matches it firmly. The size field is filled for only some rows; it gives once, few, many or a size class.

CDR3aa: CASSDRARGEQFF
CDR3nt: TGTGCCAGCAGCGACCGGGCCAGGGGTGAGCAGTTCTTC
abundance: few
v_gene: TRBV5-4
j_gene: TRBJ2-1
d_gene: -

CDR3aa: CSVTGAGEAFF
CDR3nt: TGCAGCGTTACCGGGGCCGGAGAAGCTTTCTTT
abundance: few
v_gene: TRBV29-1
j_gene: TRBJ1-1
d_gene: -

CDR3aa: CASSPWGAPEAFF
CDR3nt: TGTGCCAGCAGCCCGTGGGGGGCTCCTGAAGCTTTCTTT
abundance: many
v_gene: TRBV7-9
j_gene: TRBJ1-1
d_gene: -

CDR3aa: CASSPSGRSTGELFF
CDR3nt: TGTGCCAGCAGCCCTAGCGGGAGGTCGACCGGGGAGCTGTTTTTT
abundance: -
v_gene: TRBV2
j_gene: TRBJ2-2
d_gene: TRBD2

CDR3aa: CASSTGQGYQPQHF
CDR3nt: TGTGCCAGTAGTACGGGACAGGGGTACCAGCCCCAGCATTTT
abundance: few
v_gene: TRBV19
j_gene: TRBJ1-5
d_gene: TRBD1

CDR3aa: CATSRDPTAYSNQPQHF
CDR3nt: TGTGCCACCAGCAGAGATCCGACGGCATATAGCAATCAGCCCCAGCATTTT
abundance: -
v_gene: TRBV15
j_gene: TRBJ1-5
d_gene: -

CDR3aa: CASSSGASGYTF
CDR3nt: TGTGCCAGCAGTAGCGGGGCTTCAGGCTACACCTTC
abundance: -
v_gene: TRBV28
j_gene: TRBJ1-2
d_gene: -

CDR3aa: CASSFQSSYNEQFF
CDR3nt: TGTGCCAGCAGCTTTCAGAGCTCCTACAATGAGCAGTTCTTC
abundance: -
v_gene: TRBV5-4
j_gene: TRBJ2-1
d_gene: -

CDR3aa: CASSSIGDQPQHF
CDR3nt: TGTGCCAGCAGCTCGATAGGGGATCAGCCCCAGCATTTT
abundance: few
v_gene: TRBV7-6
j_gene: TRBJ1-5
d_gene: -

CDR3aa: CASSGGLLAGAYEQYF
CDR3nt: TGTGCCAGCAGCGGGGGACTGCTAGCGGGGGCCTACGAGCAGTACTTC
abundance: few
v_gene: TRBV7-2
j_gene: TRBJ2-7
d_gene: TRBD2

CDR3aa: CAWSVQAGARGYTF
CDR3nt: TGTGCCTGGAGTGTACAGGCGGGGGCGAGAGGCTACACCTTC
abundance: -
v_gene: TRBV30
j_gene: TRBJ1-2
d_gene: -

CDR3aa: CASSQTTSPYEQYF
CDR3nt: TGTGCCAGCAGCCAAACAACGAGCCCCTACGAGCAGTACTTC
abundance: -
v_gene: TRBV5-5
j_gene: TRBJ2-7
d_gene: -

CDR3aa: CACWRFEAFF
CDR3nt: TGTGCCTGTTGGCGCTTTGAAGCTTTCTTT
abundance: -
v_gene: TRBV30
j_gene: TRBJ1-1
d_gene: -

CDR3aa: CASSVAGKAEAFF
CDR3nt: TGTGCCAGCAGCGTAGCTGGCAAGGCTGAAGCTTTCTTT
abundance: -
v_gene: TRBV9
j_gene: TRBJ1-1
d_gene: -

CDR3aa: CASSPRGGGSGTDTQYF
CDR3nt: TGTGCCAGCAGCCCACGCGGCGGGGGTTCGGGCACAGATACGCAGTATTTT
abundance: few
v_gene: TRBV7-9
j_gene: TRBJ2-3
d_gene: TRBD2

CDR3aa: CASSYSGGSGYTF
CDR3nt: TGTGCCAGCAGTTACTCGGGGGGGTCTGGCTACACCTTC
abundance: -
v_gene: TRBV6-6
j_gene: TRBJ1-2
d_gene: -

CDR3aa: CASSESQGTYNEQFF
CDR3nt: TGTGCCAGCAGTGAGTCACAGGGGACCTACAATGAGCAGTTCTTC
abundance: -
v_gene: TRBV6-1
j_gene: TRBJ2-1
d_gene: TRBD1

CDR3aa: CASSYSSGGASGELFF
CDR3nt: TGTGCCAGCAGTTACTCTAGCGGGGGGGCCTCCGGGGAGCTGTTTTTT
abundance: -
v_gene: TRBV6-6
j_gene: TRBJ2-2
d_gene: TRBD2

CDR3aa: CASSLGAGQKNTGELFF
CDR3nt: TGTGCCAGCAGCTTGGGGGCCGGTCAGAAAAACACCGGGGAGCTGTTTTTT
abundance: -
v_gene: TRBV5-4
j_gene: TRBJ2-2
d_gene: -

CDR3aa: CASSSSGVETQYF
CDR3nt: TGCGCCAGCAGCTCCTCAGGAGTGGAGACCCAGTACTTC
abundance: once
v_gene: TRBV5-1
j_gene: TRBJ2-5
d_gene: -

CDR3aa: CASKILAGEVQFF
CDR3nt: TGTGCCAGCAAGATTCTAGCGGGTGAAGTTCAGTTCTTC
abundance: -
v_gene: TRBV6-1
j_gene: TRBJ2-1
d_gene: TRBD2

CDR3aa: CASSRGEGATNEKLFF
CDR3nt: TGTGCCAGCAGCCGAGGGGAGGGGGCAACTAATGAAAAACTGTTTTTT
abundance: -
v_gene: TRBV11-2
j_gene: TRBJ1-4
d_gene: -

CDR3aa: CASSSPGHADTEAFF
CDR3nt: TGTGCCAGCAGTTCCCCGGGACACGCTGATACTGAAGCTTTCTTT
abundance: -
v_gene: TRBV28
j_gene: TRBJ1-1
d_gene: -

CDR3aa: CASSIGQPNNSPLHF
CDR3nt: TGTGCCAGTAGTATTGGCCAGCCAAATAATTCACCCCTCCACTTT
abundance: few
v_gene: TRBV19
j_gene: TRBJ1-6
d_gene: -

CDR3aa: CASSSKTGTSTEQYF
CDR3nt: TGTGCCAGCAGCTCCAAGACCGGGACTAGTACCGAGCAGTACTTC
abundance: -
v_gene: TRBV7-6
j_gene: TRBJ2-7
d_gene: TRBD2

CDR3aa: CASSPLGGLAGNTIYF
CDR3nt: TGCGCCAGCAGCCCCCTCGGGGGGCTGGCTGGAAACACCATATATTTT
abundance: -
v_gene: TRBV4-1
j_gene: TRBJ1-3
d_gene: -

CDR3aa: CASRSASGREQYF
CDR3nt: TGTGCCAGCAGGTCGGCTAGCGGGCGGGAGCAGTACTTC
abundance: -
v_gene: TRBV6-5
j_gene: TRBJ2-7
d_gene: TRBD2

CDR3aa: CASSLVSRLAGNQYF
CDR3nt: TGTGCCAGCAGCTTAGTCTCCCGACTAGCGGGTAACCAGTACTTC
abundance: -
v_gene: TRBV7-2
j_gene: TRBJ2-7
d_gene: TRBD2

CDR3aa: CASSAGTGLEQFF
CDR3nt: TGTGCTAGCAGCGCGGGGACAGGCTTGGAGCAGTTCTTC
abundance: -
v_gene: TRBV7-7
j_gene: TRBJ2-1
d_gene: TRBD1

CDR3aa: CASSVTSGTPYNEQFF
CDR3nt: TGTGCCAGCAGCGTAACTAGCGGGACCCCCTACAATGAGCAGTTCTTC
abundance: -
v_gene: TRBV9
j_gene: TRBJ2-1
d_gene: TRBD2

CDR3aa: CASSPRQAPDTEAFF
CDR3nt: TGTGCCAGCAGCCCTAGACAGGCCCCAGACACTGAAGCTTTCTTT
abundance: -
v_gene: TRBV9
j_gene: TRBJ1-1
d_gene: -

CDR3aa: CASSQNRRTEAFF
CDR3nt: TGTGCCAGCAGCCAAAACAGACGGACTGAAGCTTTCTTT
abundance: few
v_gene: TRBV14
j_gene: TRBJ1-1
d_gene: -

CDR3aa: CASVQRRAGADTQYF
CDR3nt: TGTGCCAGCGTCCAGAGGCGGGCCGGGGCAGATACGCAGTATTTT
abundance: -
v_gene: TRBV6-6
j_gene: TRBJ2-3
d_gene: -

CDR3aa: CASSEVWSTEAFF
CDR3nt: TGTGCCAGCAGTGAAGTTTGGAGCACTGAAGCTTTCTTT
abundance: -
v_gene: TRBV2
j_gene: TRBJ1-1
d_gene: -

CDR3aa: CATQGDSYEQYF
CDR3nt: TGTGCCACCCAGGGAGACTCCTACGAGCAGTACTTC
abundance: -
v_gene: TRBV7-2
j_gene: TRBJ2-7
d_gene: -

CDR3aa: CASSSRQGGLDEKLFF
CDR3nt: TGTGCCAGCAGCTCCCGCCAAGGCGGGTTGGATGAAAAACTGTTTTTT
abundance: -
v_gene: TRBV7-9
j_gene: TRBJ1-4
d_gene: -

CDR3aa: CASSPLGVGRGEETQYF
CDR3nt: TGCGCCAGCAGCCCGCTCGGGGTCGGGAGGGGGGAAGAGACCCAGTACTTC
abundance: -
v_gene: TRBV5-1
j_gene: TRBJ2-5
d_gene: TRBD2

CDR3aa: CASSHPARQGNTEAFF
CDR3nt: TGCGCCAGCAGCCACCCTGCGAGACAGGGGAACACTGAAGCTTTCTTT
abundance: -
v_gene: TRBV4-3
j_gene: TRBJ1-1
d_gene: TRBD1

CDR3aa: CASSERGGWFSPLHF
CDR3nt: TGTGCCAGCAGTGAGCGCGGGGGATGGTTCTCACCCCTCCACTTT
abundance: once
v_gene: TRBV6-1
j_gene: TRBJ1-6
d_gene: -

CDR3aa: CASSVGHKTDTQYF
CDR3nt: TGTGCCAGCAGTGTCGGGCACAAAACAGATACGCAGTATTTT
abundance: few
v_gene: TRBV6-1
j_gene: TRBJ2-3
d_gene: -

CDR3aa: CASSADSFSYEQYF
CDR3nt: TGTGCCAGCAGCGCCGACAGTTTCTCCTACGAGCAGTACTTC
abundance: -
v_gene: TRBV9
j_gene: TRBJ2-7
d_gene: -

CDR3aa: CAISESAVGDYGYTF
CDR3nt: TGTGCCATCAGTGAGTCGGCAGTGGGGGACTATGGCTACACCTTC
abundance: -
v_gene: TRBV10-3
j_gene: TRBJ1-2
d_gene: -

CDR3aa: CASGSTGGNTEAFF
CDR3nt: TGTGCCAGCGGGTCAACAGGGGGGAACACTGAAGCTTTCTTT
abundance: -
v_gene: TRBV9
j_gene: TRBJ1-1
d_gene: TRBD1

CDR3aa: CASNPDRAGFHTGELFF
CDR3nt: TGCGCCAGCAACCCGGACAGGGCTGGATTTCACACCGGGGAGCTGTTTTTT
abundance: -
v_gene: TRBV10-2
j_gene: TRBJ2-2
d_gene: TRBD1

CDR3aa: CASSPPGLAMAEQYF
CDR3nt: TGTGCCAGCTCACCCCCCGGTCTAGCGATGGCCGAGCAGTACTTC
abundance: -
v_gene: TRBV18
j_gene: TRBJ2-7
d_gene: -

CDR3aa: CASSLSRGNTEAFF
CDR3nt: TGTGCCAGCAGCTTATCCAGGGGGAACACTGAAGCTTTCTTT
abundance: -
v_gene: TRBV11-2
j_gene: TRBJ1-1
d_gene: -

CDR3aa: CASSRDSRNEQFF
CDR3nt: TGTGCCAGCAGCCGGGACTCCAGAAATGAGCAGTTCTTC
abundance: once
v_gene: TRBV6-5
j_gene: TRBJ2-1
d_gene: -

CDR3aa: CASSFGEGEQFF
CDR3nt: TGTGCCAGCAGTTTTGGGGAGGGTGAGCAGTTCTTC
abundance: -
v_gene: TRBV28
j_gene: TRBJ2-1
d_gene: TRBD2

CDR3aa: CASSKGSGVAKNIQYF
CDR3nt: TGTGCCAGCAGCAAGGGCAGCGGGGTCGCCAAAAACATTCAGTACTTC
abundance: -
v_gene: TRBV11-2
j_gene: TRBJ2-4
d_gene: TRBD2

CDR3aa: CASSSRGFSAAGELFF
CDR3nt: TGTGCCAGCAGTTCTAGGGGGTTTAGCGCCGCCGGGGAGCTGTTTTTT
abundance: -
v_gene: TRBV6-5
j_gene: TRBJ2-2
d_gene: -

CDR3aa: CAWSVDSGGYTF
CDR3nt: TGTGCCTGGAGTGTAGACAGTGGGGGCTACACCTTC
abundance: -
v_gene: TRBV30
j_gene: TRBJ1-2
d_gene: -